This note documents a single T cell receptor (beta chain) sequence. What this receptor recognizes is not known. Base qualities were left out, and no much larger clone turns up one base away. Other nucleotide sequences from this sample produce the same CDR3. These data belong to a study of cytomegalovirus exposure and HLA in healthy donors (dated by TCRdb to about 2017). A note on the overall study: An earlier analysis of 587 of the donors reported around 280 Gb of sequence data and around 110 million unique TCR beta sequences obtained from approximately 180 million T cells. To study patterns of TCR occurrence, a later analysis re-analyzed previously published TCR beta repertoires from 650 to 750 donors and added high-resolution HLA genotyping. Of the 300 to 500 genotyped donors, 81% were placed in the genetic ancestry cluster associated with self-reported Caucasian donors. Donor age, sex, ethnicity and CMV serostatus were collected together with the repertoire data. Across under 500 genotyped donors of the cohort, an average of 235,054 unique TCR beta nucleotide sequences per donor were sequenced, and around 20% of those sequences were non-productive. An earlier analysis of several hundred of the donors applied high-throughput TCR beta sequencing to assess whether each TCR beta V gene segment acted as functional or pseudogenic. In a later genetic analysis, genome-wide SNP genotypes for 398 of the 666 donors were used, and that subset was treated as a discovery cohort. HLA typing included class I and class II loci at four-digit resolution. Typing coverage differed by locus: A, B, C, DRB1 and DQB1 were typed in about 620-630 donors, DQA1 in about 560, DPA1 in 600 to 610, and DPB1 in approximately 450. The study profiled the T cell repertoires of more than 500 subjects by immunosequencing and related them to cytomegalovirus serostatus. The study aimed to test whether cataloging public T cell receptors could reveal signatures of past pathogen exposure. An early release that covered about 640 HLA-typed donors contained about 300 gigabases of sequencing data and roughly 84 million unique TCR sequences. Rather than drawing on any new phenotypic data, the later analysis identified candidate immune exposures from TCR beta sequences and the way those sequences occurred across donors. Four or five DR-DQ haplotypes were treated as single units for association and clustering because of strong linkage in the cohort. A separate validation cohort of 100 to 150 different subjects was used in addition to the 666-subject first cohort. All discovery cohort repertoires had been generated using a single sequencing platform. The study combined high-throughput TCR immunosequencing, statistical association of individual TCRs with disease status, and machine learning to predict cytomegalovirus infection status. On the study overall, not on this receptor specifically: Because HLA typing was missing for some donors at each locus, association tests included only the typed subset. The sequencing pipeline was judged likely to have produced a cluster of highly shared sequence variants as a technical artifact. In a later analysis, HLA-associated TCR beta chains were found to be more clonally expanded and to have lower generation probabilities than equally common non-associated chains. Because counts were too low, roughly 16 rarely observed V segments, including chromosome 9 orphons, were left out of the earlier analysis of some 640 of the donors. Several of the top co-occurrence clusters appeared to be linked to parvovirus B19, influenza, CMV and Epstein-Barr virus, according to a later analysis. Some IMGT-functional V segments, including TRBV6-2 and TRBV6-3, could not be told apart with the 87-base-pair reads, so those segments were excluded. A further reported finding was that TCR beta sequences accurately predicted the HLA-A and HLA-B alleles for most subjects in the first cohort. Compared with the 666-donor mean, donors in an Asian-associated ancestry cluster had fewer N-insertions in productive TCRs, according to a later genetic analysis. Assigning TCR associations to individual alleles was difficult when HLA alleles, especially DR and DQ, strongly co-occurred. An earlier analysis of around 600 of the donors showed that most TCR beta V segments appeared in productive rearrangements either about 87% or about 30% of the time, which broadly matched IMGT annotations. Three of the identified cytomegalovirus-associated TCR beta chains were confirmed in vitro to be specific for cytomegalovirus antigens. In a later genetic analysis, a missense DCLRE1C variant was associated with V-gene and J-gene trimming of TCR beta chains, and the association was replicated in an independent cohort. Sequencing depth was assumed to be roughly uniform across donors in the presence/absence analyses, though that assumption may not hold. For the cohort, immune exposure information was limited to CMV serostatus. Cytomegalovirus status was reported to be diagnosed by the classifier with high specificity and sensitivity in both the original and validation cohorts. Linkage disequilibrium might explain the correlated functional status among segregating V segments, but an unknown experimental factor could not be excluded. In a later analysis, most CMV-associated TCR beta chains were found to appear HLA-restricted, with HLA associations seemingly driven largely by CMV exposure. It was suggested by the authors that the approach could potentially be generalized to other disease states and immunological phenotypes. The cohort was sequenced for TCR beta chains only, and without alpha or paired-chain data the features that could be detected were limited. In a later analysis, the rate of TCR association differed among HLA loci, with DRB1 alleles having the most associated TCRs and HLA-C alleles having the fewest. Across donors, most TCR sequences were observed very rarely, whereas some public TCRs were present in many individuals. In the study, some 160 TCR beta chains were listed as associated with cytomegalovirus. At a false discovery rate of 0.05, a later analysis linked 16,000 or so TCR beta sequences to specific HLA alleles.

The CDR3 holds 15 amino acids from the cysteine to the phenylalanine. Only the CDR3 region is kept as DNA, spanning 45 bases read in frame from base 1. V drops 3 bases and J drops 4 bases, leaving 16 bases in between. CDR1 SEHNR and CDR2 FQNEAQ are derived from the germline V gene (reference sequence). The library came from the immunoSEQ multiplex PCR assay. The multiplex PCR relied on a mix of 60 forward primers for TCR Vbeta segments and 13 reverse primers for TCR Jbeta segments. A multiplex PCR assay on genomic DNA amplified the CDR3 region of rearranged TCR beta genes. The Illumina HiSeq System was used to sequence the amplified TCR beta libraries as 87-base-pair reads. In the source study's methods: In a later analysis, tens of millions of unique TCR beta chains were counted across the roughly 670 repertoires, and approximately 11 million of these chains were shared by at least two donors. Raw reads were error-corrected and collapsed into unique sequences by a nearest-neighbor algorithm in which closely related sequences were merged to remove PCR and sequencing errors. Alignment of CDR3 sequences to IMGT reference sequences was used to assign V, D and J gene segments. For a sequence to be retained, a match of at least six nucleotides was required to both a V gene segment and a J gene segment. Rearrangements were called productive when the CDR3 lacked stop codons and stayed in frame with V and J; all others were non-productive. Following IMGT convention, CDR3 was defined as the stretch from the second conserved V-encoded cysteine up to the conserved J-encoded phenylalanine. The earlier analysis of 587 of the donors excluded any sequence lacking an unambiguous match to a single V gene segment. An earlier analysis of several hundred of the donors classified V segments as functional when productive rearrangements were above 56.7% and as segregating when the standard deviation between donors was above 5%. A statistical classification framework was built for diagnosing cytomegalovirus status from the catalog of TCR beta chain sequences. V and J gene assignment, in a later analysis, came from comparing TCR nucleotide sequences with IMGT/GENE-DB human TR gene sequences. The TCRdist pipeline was used in a later analysis to assign CDR3 sequences and most-parsimonious VDJ recombination scenarios. In a later analysis, each TCR beta chain was defined by its CDR3 amino acid sequence together with its V-gene family, and reads without a unique V-gene family were excluded. In a later analysis, some 600 highly shared, low-generation-probability nucleotide sequences were removed to address suspected cross-contamination and a sequencing artifact. For each public chain, a later analysis derived a clonal expansion index from normalized ranks of inferred template counts within each repertoire. In a later analysis, generation probabilities were computed with a VDJ recombination model fitted to out-of-frame rearrangements, and the resulting probabilities were checked against IGoR. In a later analysis, hypergeometric tests were used to score TCR-TCR, TCR-HLA and TCR-CMV co-occurrence, with a repertoire-size bias correction applied to TCR pairs. In a later analysis, false discovery rates were estimated by permuting HLA or CMV assignments 20 times. In a later analysis, co-occurring TCRs were grouped using DBSCAN, with TCRdist sequence similarity added in when clustering inside HLA-allele-positive subsets. For co-occurrence clustering, repertoires with fewer than 30,000 or more than 120,000 public chains were excluded, along with a handful of repertoires with anomalous nucleotide sharing. TCRdb re-hosts the immuneACCESS table, in-frame sequences only. Its copies lack some clones; in the studies checked, an unresolved V gene accounts for under half of them, and the cause for the rest is not known. V and J calls and clone size are given by that table; D and trimming were obtained from the DNA. The sample table shows 95,000 to 120,000 clones, and over 70% are seen once. 3.5% to 5% of the sample is held by the ten biggest clonotypes.

The cohort was made up of roughly 670 healthy bone marrow donors. At the time of sampling, all cohort members were nominally healthy, though unrecorded immune exposures were likely present. The donor was CMV seropositive and was included in the group of about 290 seropositive cohort members. Every donor gave a peripheral blood sample, and the peripheral blood mononuclear cells from that sample were used for TCR beta sequencing. Genomic DNA extraction from the blood cell samples was performed with the Qiagen DNeasy Blood Extraction Kit. The clonotype comes from a woman aged 35 to 49 in good health and CMV-seropositive. The chain is assembled from TRBV7-9 and TRBJ2-7; possibly the D gene is TRBD1, per 7 matching bases. Sequenced input: PBMCs. The CDR3 sequence is CASSLESGGTYEQYF. The bases are TGTGCCAGCAGCTTGGAGTCAGGGGGGACTTACGAGCAGTACTTC.